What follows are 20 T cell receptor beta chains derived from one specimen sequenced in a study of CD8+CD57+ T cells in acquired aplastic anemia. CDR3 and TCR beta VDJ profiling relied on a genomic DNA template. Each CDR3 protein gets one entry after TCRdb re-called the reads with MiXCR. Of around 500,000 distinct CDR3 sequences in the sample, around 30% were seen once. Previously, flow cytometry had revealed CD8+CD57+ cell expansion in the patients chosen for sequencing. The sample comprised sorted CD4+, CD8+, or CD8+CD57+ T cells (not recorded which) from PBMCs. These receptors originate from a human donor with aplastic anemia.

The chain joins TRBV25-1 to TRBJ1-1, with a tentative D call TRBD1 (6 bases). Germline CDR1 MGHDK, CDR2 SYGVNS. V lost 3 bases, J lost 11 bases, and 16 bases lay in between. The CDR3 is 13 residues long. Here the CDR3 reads CASSDLPQGEAFF. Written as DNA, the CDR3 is TGTGCCAGCAGTGATTTACCACAGGGTGAGGCTTTCTTT.

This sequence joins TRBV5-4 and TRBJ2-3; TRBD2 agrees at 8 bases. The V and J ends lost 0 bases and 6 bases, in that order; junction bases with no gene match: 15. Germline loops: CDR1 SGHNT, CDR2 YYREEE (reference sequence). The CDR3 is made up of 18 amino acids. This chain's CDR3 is CASSLARGLDLEKDTQYF. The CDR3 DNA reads TGTGCCAGCAGCTTGGCTCGGGGACTAGACTTAGAGAAGGATACGCAGTATTTT.

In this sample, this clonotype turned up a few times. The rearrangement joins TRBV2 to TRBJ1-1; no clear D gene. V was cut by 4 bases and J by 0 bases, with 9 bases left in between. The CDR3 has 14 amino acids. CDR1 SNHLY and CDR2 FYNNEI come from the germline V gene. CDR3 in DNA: TGTGCCAGCAGTGCTGGGAGCATGAACACTGAAGCTTTCTTT. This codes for CASSAGSMNTEAFF.

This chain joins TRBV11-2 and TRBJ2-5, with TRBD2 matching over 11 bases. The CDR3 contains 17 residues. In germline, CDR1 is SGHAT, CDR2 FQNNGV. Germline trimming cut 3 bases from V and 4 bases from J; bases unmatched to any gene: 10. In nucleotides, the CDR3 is TGTGCCAGCAGCTTCGGGCCTAGCGGGGGGTCGAGAGAGACCCAGTACTTC. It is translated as CASSFGPSGGSRETQYF.

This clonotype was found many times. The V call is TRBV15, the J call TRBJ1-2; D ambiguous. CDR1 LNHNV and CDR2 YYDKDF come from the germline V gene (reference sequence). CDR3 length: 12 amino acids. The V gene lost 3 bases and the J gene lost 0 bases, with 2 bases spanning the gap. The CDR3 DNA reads TGTGCCACCAGCAGCGCTAACTATGGCTACACCTTC. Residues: CATSSANYGYTF. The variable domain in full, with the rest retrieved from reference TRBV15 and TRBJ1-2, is DAMVIQNPRYQVTQFGKPVTLSCSQTLNHNVMYWYQQKSSQAPKLLFHYYDKDFNNEADTPDNFQSRRPNTSFCFLDIRSPGLGDTAMYLCATSSANYGYTFGSGTRLTVV.

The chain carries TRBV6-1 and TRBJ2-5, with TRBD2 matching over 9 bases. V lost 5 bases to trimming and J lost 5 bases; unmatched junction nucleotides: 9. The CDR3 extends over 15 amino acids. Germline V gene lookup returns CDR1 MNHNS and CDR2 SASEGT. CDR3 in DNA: TGTGCCAGCAGTCTTCTAGCGGGATTGGGGGAGACCCAGTACTTC. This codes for CASSLLAGLGETQYF.

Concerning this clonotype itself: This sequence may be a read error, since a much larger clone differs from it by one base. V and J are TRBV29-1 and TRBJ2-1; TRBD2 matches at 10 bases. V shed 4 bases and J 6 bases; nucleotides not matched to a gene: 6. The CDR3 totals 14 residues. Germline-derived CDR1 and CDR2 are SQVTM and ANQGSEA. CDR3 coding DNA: TGCAGCGTTGGCATAGCGGGAGGTTCCAATGAGCAGTTCTTC. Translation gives CSVGIAGGSNEQFF.

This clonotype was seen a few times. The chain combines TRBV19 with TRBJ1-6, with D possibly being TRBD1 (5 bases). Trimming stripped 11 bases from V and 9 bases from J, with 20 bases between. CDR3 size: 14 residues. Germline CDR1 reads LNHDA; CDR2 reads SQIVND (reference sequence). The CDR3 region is CAWSVSGTGSPLHF. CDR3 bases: TGTGCCTGGAGTGTAAGCGGGACTGGTTCACCCCTCCACTTT.

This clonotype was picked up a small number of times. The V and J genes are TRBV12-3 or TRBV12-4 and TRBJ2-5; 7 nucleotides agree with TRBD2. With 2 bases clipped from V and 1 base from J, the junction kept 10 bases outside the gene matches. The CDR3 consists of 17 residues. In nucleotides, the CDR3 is TGTGCCAGCAGTTTACTCGCGGGAGTTCTACCCCAAGAGACCCAGTACTTC. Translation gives CASSLLAGVLPQETQYF.

CDR3: CASSLGGGGTVLSGNTIYF. CDR3 nucleotide sequence: TGCGCCAGCAGCTTGGGGGGAGGCGGGACAGTGCTCTCTGGAAACACCATATATTTT. The rearrangement joins TRBV5-1 to TRBJ1-3; 7 bases line up with TRBD1. Per the germline V gene, CDR1 is SGHRS and CDR2 is YFSETQ. Trimming at V came to 0 bases and at J to 0 bases, leaving 12 bases not matched to a gene. The CDR3 spans 19 residues.

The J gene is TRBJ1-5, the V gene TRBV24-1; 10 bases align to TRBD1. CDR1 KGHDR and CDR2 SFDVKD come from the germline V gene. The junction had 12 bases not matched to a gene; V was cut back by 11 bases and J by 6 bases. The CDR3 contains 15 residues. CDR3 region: CASSPLGTGVQPQHF. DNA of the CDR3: TGTGCCAGCTCACCACTCGGGACAGGGGTTCAGCCCCAGCATTTT.

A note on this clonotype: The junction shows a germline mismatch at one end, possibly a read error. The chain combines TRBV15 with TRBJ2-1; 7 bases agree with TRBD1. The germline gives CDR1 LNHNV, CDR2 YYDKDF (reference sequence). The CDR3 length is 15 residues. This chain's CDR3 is CATSPTGATYNEQCF. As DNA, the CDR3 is TGTGCCACCAGCCCTACAGGGGCCACCTACAATGAGCAGTGCTTC.

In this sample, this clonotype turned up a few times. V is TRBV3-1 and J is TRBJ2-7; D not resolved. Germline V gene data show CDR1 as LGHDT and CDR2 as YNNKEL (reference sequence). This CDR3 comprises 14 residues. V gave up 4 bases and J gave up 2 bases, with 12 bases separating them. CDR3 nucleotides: TGTGCCAGCAGCCCTATGACTGCTACCTACGAGCAGTACTTC. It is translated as CASSPMTATYEQYF.

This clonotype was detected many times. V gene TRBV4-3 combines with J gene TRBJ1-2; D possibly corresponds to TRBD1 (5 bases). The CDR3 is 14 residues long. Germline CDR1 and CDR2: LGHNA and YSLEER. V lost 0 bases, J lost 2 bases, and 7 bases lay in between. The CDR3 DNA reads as TGCGCCAGCAGCCAAGAAGACAGCAACTATGGCTACACCTTC. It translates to CASSQEDSNYGYTF.

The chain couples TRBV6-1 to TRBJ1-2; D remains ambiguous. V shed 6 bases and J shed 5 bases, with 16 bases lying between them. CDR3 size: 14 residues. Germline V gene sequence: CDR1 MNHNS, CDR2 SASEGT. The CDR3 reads CASSHREAEYGYTF. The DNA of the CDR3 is TGTGCCAGCAGCCACCGTGAAGCAGAATATGGCTACACCTTC.

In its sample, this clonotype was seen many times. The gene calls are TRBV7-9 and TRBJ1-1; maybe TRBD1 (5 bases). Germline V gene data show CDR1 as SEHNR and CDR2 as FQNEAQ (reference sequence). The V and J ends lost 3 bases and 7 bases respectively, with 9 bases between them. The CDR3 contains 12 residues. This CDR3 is CASSFGQNEAFF. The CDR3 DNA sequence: TGTGCCAGCAGCTTTGGACAAAATGAAGCTTTCTTT.

The chain's CDR3 is CASGTSGPTIYF. CDR3 in DNA: TGTGCCAGCGGGACTAGCGGGCCCACCATATATTTT. V gene TRBV10-3 combines with J gene TRBJ1-3; a weak D match, TRBD1 (5 bases). The V gene's germline CDR1 is ENHRY and CDR2 SYGVKD. The CDR3 has 12 residues. The ends were cut back, 10 bases at V and 9 bases at J, with 16 bases in the middle.

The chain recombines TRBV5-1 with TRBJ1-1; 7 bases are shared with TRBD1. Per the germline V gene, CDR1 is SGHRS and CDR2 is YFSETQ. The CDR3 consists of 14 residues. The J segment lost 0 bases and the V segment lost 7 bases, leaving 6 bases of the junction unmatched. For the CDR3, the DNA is TGCGCCAGCTACGAGACAGGGATGAACACTGAAGCTTTCTTT. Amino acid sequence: CASYETGMNTEAFF.

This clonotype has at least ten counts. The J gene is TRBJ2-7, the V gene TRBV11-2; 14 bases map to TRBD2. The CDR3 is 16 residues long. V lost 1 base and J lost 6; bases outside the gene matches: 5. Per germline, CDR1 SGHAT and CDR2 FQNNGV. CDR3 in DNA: TGTGCCAGCAGCTTAGTGGCGGGACTAGCGGGGGCCGAGCAGTACTTC. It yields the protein CASSLVAGLAGAEQYF.

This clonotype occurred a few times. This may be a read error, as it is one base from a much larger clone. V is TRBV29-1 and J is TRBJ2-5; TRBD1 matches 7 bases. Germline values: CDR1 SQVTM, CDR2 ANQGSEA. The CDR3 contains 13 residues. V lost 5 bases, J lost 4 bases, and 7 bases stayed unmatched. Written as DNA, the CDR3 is TGCAGCGTTCAACAGGGGCTTCGAGAGACCCAGTACTTC. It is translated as CSVQQGLRETQYF.